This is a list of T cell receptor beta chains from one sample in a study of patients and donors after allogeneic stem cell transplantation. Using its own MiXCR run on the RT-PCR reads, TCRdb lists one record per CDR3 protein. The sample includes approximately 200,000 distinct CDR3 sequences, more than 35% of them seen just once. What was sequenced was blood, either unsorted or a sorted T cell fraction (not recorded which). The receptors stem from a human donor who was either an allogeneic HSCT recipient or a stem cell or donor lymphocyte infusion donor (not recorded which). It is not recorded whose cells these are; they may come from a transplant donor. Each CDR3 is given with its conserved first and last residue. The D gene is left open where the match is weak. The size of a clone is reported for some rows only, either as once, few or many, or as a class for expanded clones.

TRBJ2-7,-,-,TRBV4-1,CASSPMEDINYEQYF,TGCGCCAGCAGCCCCATGGAGGACATCAACTACGAGCAGTACTTC
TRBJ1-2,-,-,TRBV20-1,CSATQGSTNYGYTF,TGCAGTGCTACTCAGGGGTCTACTAACTATGGCTACACCTTC
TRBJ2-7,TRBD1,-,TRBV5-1,CASSLSGGIGYEQYF,TGCGCCAGCAGCTTATCAGGGGGAATTGGATACGAGCAGTACTTC
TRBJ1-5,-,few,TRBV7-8,CASSLVTGISNQPQHF,TGTGCCAGCAGCCTTGTCACAGGGATTAGCAATCAGCCCCAGCATTTT
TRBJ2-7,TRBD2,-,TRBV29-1,CSVATPSGTYEQYF,TGCAGCGTGGCCACCCCGAGCGGGACCTACGAGCAGTACTTC
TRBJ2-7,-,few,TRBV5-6,CASSFLGGPGTYEQYF,TGTGCCAGCAGCTTTTTAGGAGGACCAGGTACCTACGAGCAGTACTTC
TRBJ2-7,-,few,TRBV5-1,CASSLEGHSYEQYF,TGCGCCAGCAGCTTGGAAGGGCACTCCTACGAGCAGTACTTC
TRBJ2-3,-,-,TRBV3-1,CASSQRLEDTQYF,TGTGCCAGCAGCCAAAGGTTGGAGGATACGCAGTATTTT
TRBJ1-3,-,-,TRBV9,CASSHTAPGNTIYF,TGTGCCAGCAGCCATACAGCCCCTGGAAACACCATATATTTT
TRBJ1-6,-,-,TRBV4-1,CASSQIADATLHF,TGCGCCAGCAGCCAGATCGCCGACGCGACCCTCCACTTT
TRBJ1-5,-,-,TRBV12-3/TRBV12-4,CASGGWGVSNQPQHF,TGTGCCAGCGGCGGCTGGGGGGTTAGCAATCAGCCCCAGCATTTT
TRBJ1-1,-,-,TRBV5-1,CASSSSYGTRAVNTEAFF,TGCGCCAGCAGCTCCTCTTATGGGACTCGAGCCGTTAACACTGAAGCTTTCTTT
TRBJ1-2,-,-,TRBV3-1,CASSQEGGYGYTF,TGTGCCAGCAGCCAAGAGGGAGGATATGGCTACACCTTC
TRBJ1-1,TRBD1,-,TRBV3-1,CASSQDYFRRTGKDTEAFF,TGTGCCAGCAGCCAAGATTATTTTAGGAGGACAGGGAAGGACACTGAAGCTTTCTTT
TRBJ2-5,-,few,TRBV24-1,CATSENQETQYF,TGTGCCACCAGTGAGAACCAAGAGACCCAGTACTTC
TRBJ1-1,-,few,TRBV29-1,CSVEDFRAGDPLEAFF,TGCAGCGTTGAAGATTTTAGGGCAGGAGACCCACTTGAAGCTTTCTTT
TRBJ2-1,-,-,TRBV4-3,CASSQDRGVQYEQFF,TGCGCCAGCAGCCAAGACAGGGGGGTTCAGTATGAGCAGTTCTTC
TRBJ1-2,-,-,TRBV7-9,CASSPGFLYGYTF,TGTGCCAGCAGTCCGGGATTTCTCTATGGCTACACCTTC
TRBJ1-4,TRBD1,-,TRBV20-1,CSANRQGANEKLFF,TGCAGTGCTAACCGACAGGGAGCTAATGAAAAACTGTTTTTT
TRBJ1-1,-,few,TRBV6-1,CASNAWGRHTEAFF,TGTGCCAGCAATGCGTGGGGGCGGCACACTGAAGCTTTCTTT
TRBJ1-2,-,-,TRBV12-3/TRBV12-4,CASSAGSYGYTF,TGTGCCAGCAGCGCGGGTTCCTATGGCTACACCTTC
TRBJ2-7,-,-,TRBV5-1,CASSRALLGQSYEQYF,TGCGCCAGCAGCCGAGCGCTATTGGGCCAGTCCTACGAGCAGTACTTC
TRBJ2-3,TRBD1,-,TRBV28,CASSQGQGATDTQYF,TGTGCCAGCAGCCAAGGACAGGGGGCAACAGATACGCAGTATTTT
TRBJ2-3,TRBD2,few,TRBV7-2,CASSPQGLAGTDTQYF,TGTGCCAGCAGCCCCCAGGGACTAGCGGGCACAGATACGCAGTATTTT
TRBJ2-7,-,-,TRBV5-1,CASSLGLIYEQYF,TGCGCCAGCAGCCTGGGACTGATCTACGAGCAGTACTTC
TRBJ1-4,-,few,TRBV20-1,CSARINRALNEKLFF,TGCAGTGCTAGGATCAACAGGGCTCTTAATGAAAAACTGTTTTTT
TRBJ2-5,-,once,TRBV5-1,CASSPGMELETQYF,TGCGCCAGCAGTCCTGGGATGGAACTAGAGACCCAGTACTTC
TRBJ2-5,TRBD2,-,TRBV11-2,CASSTNPGLVIQETQYF,TGTGCCAGCAGCACCAACCCGGGACTAGTGATCCAAGAGACCCAGTACTTC
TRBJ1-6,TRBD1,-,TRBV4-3,CASSRNWGQAYNSPLHF,TGCGCCAGCAGCCGGAATTGGGGACAGGCCTATAATTCACCCCTCCACTTT
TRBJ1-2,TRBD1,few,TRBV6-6,CASNPGQLSYGYTF,TGTGCCAGCAACCCGGGACAGCTTAGCTATGGCTACACCTTC
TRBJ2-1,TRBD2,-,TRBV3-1,CASSQVPTSGSYNEQFF,TGTGCCAGCAGCCAAGTTCCAACTAGCGGTTCCTACAATGAGCAGTTCTTC
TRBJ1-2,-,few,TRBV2,CASANGALVGYTF,TGTGCCAGCGCCAATGGGGCCCTGGTGGGCTACACCTTC
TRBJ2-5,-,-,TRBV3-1,CASSGGLRVGETQYF,TGTGCCAGCAGCGGGGGACTCCGCGTGGGAGAGACCCAGTACTTC
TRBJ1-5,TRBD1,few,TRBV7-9,CASSLGDRADNQPQHF,TGTGCCAGCAGCTTAGGGGACAGGGCAGACAATCAGCCCCAGCATTTT
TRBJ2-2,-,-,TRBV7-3,CASSLAPENTGELFF,TGTGCCAGCAGCTTAGCCCCAGAGAACACCGGGGAGCTGTTTTTT
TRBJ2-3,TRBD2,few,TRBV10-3,CAISDGLAATDTQYF,TGTGCCATCAGTGATGGGCTAGCGGCTACAGATACGCAGTATTTT
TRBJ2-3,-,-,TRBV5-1,CASMGDRHRRDTQYF,TGCGCCAGCATGGGGGATCGCCATCGAAGAGATACGCAGTATTTT
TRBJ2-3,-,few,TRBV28,CASSSPGVSPDTQYF,TGTGCCAGCAGTTCGCCGGGGGTCAGTCCAGATACGCAGTATTTT
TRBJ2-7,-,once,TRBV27,CASSLAGLGNEQYF,TGTGCCAGCAGCCTCGCGGGGCTCGGGAACGAGCAGTACTTC
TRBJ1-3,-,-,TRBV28,CASSLGGVAGNTIYF,TGTGCCAGCAGTTTGGGAGGGGTGGCTGGAAACACCATATATTTT
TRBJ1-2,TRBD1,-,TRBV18,CASSPRDRGTNYGYTF,TGTGCCAGCTCACCCCGGGACAGGGGAACTAACTATGGCTACACCTTC
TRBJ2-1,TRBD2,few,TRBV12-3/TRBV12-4,CASSIKLAGSNEQFF,TGTGCCAGCAGTATAAAGCTAGCGGGGTCTAATGAGCAGTTCTTC
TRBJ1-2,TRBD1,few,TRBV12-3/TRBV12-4,CASRPGTGRSYGYTF,TGTGCCAGCAGACCTGGGACAGGGCGAAGTTATGGCTACACCTTC
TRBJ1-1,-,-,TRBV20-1,CSASFVRNTEAFF,TGCAGTGCTAGTTTCGTCAGGAACACTGAAGCTTTCTTT
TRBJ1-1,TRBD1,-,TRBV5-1,CASSFPQGDFDEAFF,TGCGCCAGCAGCTTCCCACAGGGGGACTTCGATGAAGCTTTCTTT
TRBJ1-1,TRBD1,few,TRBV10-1,CASSESRQGETEAFF,TGCGCCAGCAGTGAGTCAAGGCAGGGGGAAACTGAAGCTTTCTTT
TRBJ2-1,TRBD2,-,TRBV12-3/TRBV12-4,CASSGLAGGYEQFF,TGTGCCAGCAGTGGACTAGCGGGGGGCTATGAGCAGTTCTTC
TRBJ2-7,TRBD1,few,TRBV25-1,CATQDREVYEQYF,TGTGCCACCCAGGACAGGGAGGTCTACGAGCAGTACTTC
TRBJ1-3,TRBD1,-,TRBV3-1,CASSQDTGTGYIGNTIYF,TGTGCCAGCAGCCAAGACACCGGGACAGGGTACATCGGAAACACCATATATTTT
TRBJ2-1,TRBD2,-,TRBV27,CASSFLAGAVNEQFF,TGTGCCAGCAGTTTTTTAGCGGGGGCCGTCAATGAGCAGTTCTTC
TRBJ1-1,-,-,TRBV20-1,CSATVGAEAFF,TGCAGTGCCACGGTCGGAGCTGAAGCTTTCTTT
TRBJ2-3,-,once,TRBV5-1,CASRDKTDTDTQYF,TGCGCCAGCAGAGATAAGACAGACACAGATACGCAGTATTTT